This T cell receptor (beta chain) was sequenced during a study of T cells in Graves' hyperthyroidism and ophthalmopathy. The study's findings and limits: Model predictions of ophthalmopathy came a median around 6.5 months before onset.

The investigators amplified TCR beta CDR3 regions from RNA transcripts. TCR CDR3 underwent first-round RT-PCR with the HTBI primer set. MiXCR, applied by TCRdb to the multiplex PCR reads, yields one record per CDR3 protein. Among 750,000 to 950,000 distinct CDR3 sequences listed, approximately 40% were seen once. In germline, CDR1 is SNHLY, CDR2 FYNNEI. The CDR3 is 10 amino acids. Trimming cost V 8 bases and J 8 bases, with 9 bases left between them. The study defined stable Graves' hyperthyroidism as no ophthalmopathy progression within 18 months. Patients showing uncontrolled infection, other autoimmune disease, pregnancy or lactation were ineligible. Each diagnosis drew on symptoms, thyroxine, TRAb, thyroid ultrasound and orbital computed tomography findings. This clonotype has at least ten counts. Its antigen is not identified.

The rearrangement links TRBV2 to TRBJ1-1; unclear D gene. Sequencing was performed on blood. This TCR derives from a man aged 18 to 29 with Graves' hyperthyroidism. As DNA, the CDR3 is TGTGCCAGCTGGCAGTGGGAAGCTTTCTTT. Translated: CASWQWEAFF.